Shown below are 23 T cell receptor beta chains from a single sample sequenced in a study of patients and donors after allogeneic stem cell transplantation. TCRdb re-derived calls from the RT-PCR reads in MiXCR, one entry per CDR3 protein. Among 920,000 or so distinct CDR3 sequences listed, roughly 17% were seen once. The sequencing sample was made of blood, either unsorted or a sorted T cell fraction (not recorded which). Every receptor here comes from a human donor who was either an allogeneic HSCT recipient or a stem cell or donor lymphocyte infusion donor (not recorded which). It is not recorded whose cells these are; they may come from a transplant donor.

This chain connects TRBV7-3 to TRBJ2-1, with 8 bases lining up with TRBD2. J gave up 8 bases and V 2 bases, and 8 bases lay outside the gene matches. The CDR3 contains 15 residues. The germline V gene has CDR1 SGHTA and CDR2 FQGTGA. The CDR3 bases are TGTGCCAGCAGCTTAGACGGGAGGGCCAGGGATGAGCAGTTCTTC. As protein: CASSLDGRARDEQFF.

This clonotype showed up just a few times. The V call is TRBV12-3 or TRBV12-4, the J call TRBJ2-7; maybe TRBD1 (7 bases). Trimming took 5 bases from V and 3 from J, leaving 17 bases between them. This CDR3 comprises 15 residues. CDR3 region: CASSQHGGGLYEQYF. In DNA form, the CDR3 reads TGTGCCAGCAGTCAACACGGAGGGGGCCTCTACGAGCAGTACTTC.

This sequence joins TRBV19 and TRBJ2-5, with TRBD1 matching 9 bases. Unmatched junction bases numbered 14, after V lost 6 bases and J lost 0 bases. The CDR3 extends over 18 amino acids. Germline loops: CDR1 LNHDA, CDR2 SQIVND (reference sequence). CDR3 loop: CASSRRQGGYPYQETQYF. The DNA for the CDR3 is TGTGCCAGTAGCAGGCGACAGGGGGGATACCCTTACCAAGAGACCCAGTACTTC.

The CDR3 coding sequence is TGTGCCAGCAGCGTAGGAGGGTTTACTGAAGCTTTCTTT. Translation gives CASSVGGFTEAFF. This rearrangement joins TRBV9 to TRBJ1-1; no firm D call. The V gene's germline CDR1 is SGDLS and CDR2 YYNGEE. The CDR3 totals 13 residues. Trimming stripped 0 bases from V and 5 bases from J, with 8 bases between.

This chain's CDR3 is CASSYLPGQGTSGRNSYEQYF. CDR3 nucleotides: TGCGCCAGCAGCTACCTACCGGGACAGGGGACTAGCGGGAGGAACTCCTACGAGCAGTACTTC. The J gene is TRBJ2-7, the V gene TRBV5-1; TRBD2 matches at 15 bases. V trimming: 3 bases; J trimming: 0 bases; junction bases outside the gene matches: 16. This CDR3 has 21 residues. Germline-derived CDR1 and CDR2 are SGHRS and YFSETQ.

The chain couples TRBV3-1 to TRBJ2-7; 10 positions agree with TRBD1. Germline CDR1 and CDR2: LGHDT and YNNKEL (reference sequence). The CDR3 contains 16 residues. V was pared by 4 bases and J by 3 bases, with 9 bases of the junction left unmatched. The CDR3 DNA sequence: TGTGCCAGCAGCCTACTAACCCGGGACAGGGGCTACGAGCAGTACTTC. This codes for CASSLLTRDRGYEQYF.

This chain joins TRBV10-1 and TRBJ2-7; D uncertain. Germline V gene lookup returns CDR1 WNHNN and CDR2 SYGVQD (reference sequence). This CDR3 spans 14 amino acids. The germline V and J ends were trimmed by 7 bases and 2 bases, with 15 bases remaining between them. CDR3 protein: CASIPTLSAYEQYF. CDR3 DNA sequence: TGCGCCAGCATCCCTACCCTCAGCGCCTACGAGCAGTACTTC.

The chain carries TRBV11-1 and TRBJ1-6; no reliable D call. Trimming left V 4 bases short and J 7 bases short, with 23 bases between. From germline, CDR1 is SGHAT and CDR2 FQDESV (reference sequence). There are 18 residues in the CDR3. Here the CDR3 reads CASSSPRLDGLRNSPLHF. The DNA of the CDR3 is TGTGCCAGCAGCTCTCCCCGCCTGGACGGTTTGAGAAATTCACCCCTCCACTTT.

The chain combines TRBV12-3 or TRBV12-4 with TRBJ2-7; possible D gene TRBD1, 8 bases. This CDR3 contains 15 residues. The V gene lost 1 base and the J gene lost 6 bases, with 16 bases spanning the gap. Written as DNA, the CDR3 is TGTGCCAGCAGTTTAGGGGTACAGGGGGGGAGCGAGCAGTACTTC. Its protein is CASSLGVQGGSEQYF.

This clonotype was seen more than once but under ten times. The V and J genes are TRBV25-1 and TRBJ2-2; TRBD2 is a possible D gene (5 bases). CDR1 and CDR2 from the germline V gene are MGHDK and SYGVNS. This CDR3 has 16 residues. V lost 4 bases, J lost 3 bases, and 15 bases lay in between. In nucleotides, the CDR3 is TGTGCCAGCAGTGGCCCGGGGAATTTATACACCGGGGAGCTGTTTTTT. It yields the protein CASSGPGNLYTGELFF.

In its sample, this clonotype was seen a few times. The chain joins TRBV6-2 or TRBV6-3 to TRBJ2-5; D is unresolved. V was cut by 3 bases and J by 0 bases, with 14 bases left in between. From germline, CDR1 is MNHEY and CDR2 SVGEGT. The CDR3 is made up of 16 amino acids. DNA for the CDR3: TGTGCCAGCAGTTATAACTACTTTTTATACCAAGAGACCCAGTACTTC. The encoded protein is CASSYNYFLYQETQYF.

The chain carries TRBV5-1 and TRBJ1-5; no firm D call. Between the trimmed V and J ends, which lost 4 bases and 2 bases, there was a span of 10 bases. This CDR3 has 14 residues. The germline V gene encodes CDR1 SGHRS and CDR2 YFSETQ. The CDR3, as DNA: TGCGCCAGCAGCCCTCAGTACGGCAATCAGCCCCAGCATTTT. This gives the protein CASSPQYGNQPQHF.

This clonotype has more than one count but fewer than ten. The genes are TRBV5-1 and TRBJ2-1; the match to TRBD2 covers 8 bases. The CDR3 runs 17 residues. With 0 bases clipped from V and 2 bases from J, the junction kept 7 bases outside the gene matches. Germline V gene data show CDR1 as SGHRS and CDR2 as YFSETQ. CDR3 coding DNA: TGCGCCAGCAGCTTGGAGGCCGGGGGGGCCCCCTACAATGAGCAGTTCTTC. It codes for CASSLEAGGAPYNEQFF.

This clonotype appeared many times. The chain recombines TRBV12-3 or TRBV12-4 with TRBJ2-7, with D tentatively TRBD2 (6 bases). This CDR3 comprises 16 residues. V lost 3 bases, J lost 0 bases, and 15 bases lay in between. The DNA of the CDR3 is TGTGCCAGCAGTTTCATGGCGGGATCCAACTCCTACGAGCAGTACTTC. Its translation is CASSFMAGSNSYEQYF.

Only a few counts were recorded for this clonotype. This chain joins TRBV2 and TRBJ2-3; TRBD2 is a possible D gene (5 bases). Trimming stripped 0 bases from V and 2 bases from J, with 12 bases between. Looked up from germline, CDR1 is SNHLY and CDR2 is FYNNEI. The CDR3 consists of 16 residues. The CDR3 loop is CASSEAVVGATDTQYF. In DNA, the CDR3 is TGTGCCAGCAGTGAAGCGGTAGTGGGAGCCACAGATACGCAGTATTTT.

A few counts support this clonotype. CDR3 sequence reads: CASSLGEIYGYTF. As DNA, the CDR3 is TGTGCCAGCAGCTTAGGAGAGATCTATGGCTACACCTTC. The chain couples TRBV7-9 to TRBJ1-2; no reliable D call. The CDR3 loop spans 13 amino acids. Trimming stripped 1 base from V and 4 bases from J, with 7 bases between. Germline values: CDR1 SEHNR, CDR2 FQNEAQ (reference sequence). Drawing the rest from reference TRBV7-9 and TRBJ1-2, the complete variable domain is DTGVSQNPRHKITKRGQNVTFRCDPISEHNRLYWYRQTLGQGPEFLTYFQNEAQLEKSRLLSDRFSAERPKGSFSTLEIQRTEQGDSAMYLCASSLGEIYGYTFGSGTRLTVV.

The table lists this clonotype with a few counts. The V gene is TRBV11-2, the J gene TRBJ2-7; 7 bases line up with TRBD2. This CDR3 is 12 amino acids long. The junction had 9 bases not matched to a gene; V was cut back by 4 bases and J by 12 bases. Germline V gives CDR1 SGHAT, CDR2 FQNNGV. In nucleotides, the CDR3 is TGTGCCAGCAGCTCAGGACTAGGGGTGGTGTACTTC. Residues: CASSSGLGVVYF.

This clonotype was detected a few times. This chain joins TRBV7-9 and TRBJ2-7; 11 bases fit TRBD2. The CDR3 runs to 15 residues. With 3 bases clipped from V and 4 bases from J, the junction kept 5 bases outside the gene matches. Germline V lookup: CDR1 SEHNR, CDR2 FQNEAQ (reference sequence). The CDR3 region has the DNA TGTGCCAGCAGCTTTACCGGGACTAGCGGTTACGAGCAGTACTTC. This gives the protein CASSFTGTSGYEQYF.

The V and J genes are TRBV9 and TRBJ1-2; tentative D call: TRBD1 (6 bases). The CDR3 contains 14 residues. Trimming removed 0 bases from V and 8 bases from J, with 14 bases in between. Germline lookup yields CDR1 SGDLS and CDR2 YYNGEE. CDR3: CASSVDGGGIGYTF. The CDR3 nucleotides are TGTGCCAGCAGCGTAGACGGAGGGGGGATAGGCTACACCTTC.

This chain links TRBV6-1 with TRBJ2-1, with D possibly being TRBD1 (6 bases). Trimming took off 6 bases at V and 4 bases at J, with 16 bases between the two ends. Germline lookup yields CDR1 MNHNS and CDR2 SASEGT. This CDR3 comprises 15 residues. The CDR3 loop reads CASSALDSFYNEQFF. CDR3 coding DNA: TGTGCCAGCAGCGCCTTGGACAGTTTTTACAATGAGCAGTTCTTC.

The rearrangement uses TRBV6-1 and TRBJ2-7; a weak D match, TRBD2 (7 bases). Between the trimmed V and J ends, which lost 5 bases and 0 bases, there was a span of 17 bases. CDR1 and CDR2 from the germline V gene are MNHNS and SASEGT. This CDR3 region has 16 residues. CDR3 DNA sequence: TGTGCCAGCAGTCCGAAGGGGGGGGCCGCCTCCTACGAGCAGTACTTC. Translating it yields CASSPKGGAASYEQYF.

The CDR3 nucleotides are TGTGCCAGCAGCTTCGGTGCGGTGGCAGGGGCGAATGGCTACACCTTC. This translates into CASSFGAVAGANGYTF. The chain carries TRBV7-2 and TRBJ1-2, with D possibly being TRBD1 (6 bases). The germline V gene encodes CDR1 SGHTA and CDR2 FQGNSA. The ends were cut back, 3 bases at V and 6 bases at J, with 20 bases in the middle. This CDR3 region has 16 residues.

The table lists this clonotype with a few counts. The chain employs TRBV24-1 and TRBJ2-7, with 10 bases identical to TRBD1. The CDR3 runs 16 residues. After removal of 0 bases from V and 4 bases from J, the junction contained 5 bases not matched to a gene. Germline values: CDR1 KGHDR, CDR2 SFDVKD. This CDR3 reads CATSDLGDRGGYEQYF. CDR3 nucleotide sequence: TGTGCCACCAGTGATTTGGGGGACAGGGGTGGATACGAGCAGTACTTC.